This is a list of T cell receptor beta chains from one sample in a study of early T cells in non-severe SARS-CoV-2 infection. TCRdb used MiXCR to reprocess the 5' RACE reads, holding one entry per CDR3 protein. Counted here are about 81,000 distinct CDR3 sequences, 5.5% to 7.5% occurring once; the ten biggest clones make up about 8%. The sequenced sample was whole blood. All receptors derive from an adult who was a healthcare worker with PCR-confirmed SARS-CoV-2 infection or an uninfected control (not recorded which). Both conserved end residues are trimmed from each CDR3. Each record gives: D gene, V gene, CDR3 length, J gene, CDR3 protein. A D gene is named only where the DNA matches it firmly.

>TRBD1|TRBV6-1|13|TRBJ2-2
ASSGGQGGTGELF
>TRBD1|TRBV5-5|12|TRBJ2-1
ASSLGTGDNEQF
>.|TRBV15|14|TRBJ1-6
ATSGLTPGANSPLH
>.|TRBV5-1|11|TRBJ1-1
ASSFSENTEAF
>TRBD2|TRBV14|15|TRBJ2-7
ASSQGFGLAGTYEQY
>TRBD1|TRBV10-3|13|TRBJ1-5
AIRAGTGGNQPQH
>TRBD1|TRBV6-1|14|TRBJ2-7
ASSRDRGRGSYEQY
>TRBD1|TRBV20-1|9|TRBJ1-1
SANRGLGAF
>TRBD1|TRBV10-2|10|TRBJ1-1
ASRRQGSEAF
>.|TRBV29-1|10|TRBJ2-5
SVEQGIETQY
>.|TRBV2|12|TRBJ2-7
ASSELGRSYEQY
>TRBD2|TRBV5-1|14|TRBJ2-3
ASSKLAGARTDTQY
>TRBD2|TRBV20-1|14|TRBJ2-1
SAPPRERLPYNEQF
>.|TRBV5-1|14|TRBJ2-4
ASSPGLYVAKNIQY
>TRBD1|TRBV18|15|TRBJ1-1
ASSRYRGQDKNTEAF
>.|TRBV11-2|14|TRBJ2-6
ASRDQGGTGANVLT
>.|TRBV20-1|9|TRBJ2-3
SAEPGDTQY
>TRBD2|TRBV20-1|16|TRBJ2-5
SASRWTSGRQVEETQY
>TRBD1|TRBV2|11|TRBJ2-5
AREDRIQETQY
>.|TRBV11-2|13|TRBJ2-2
ASSFSRGLHGELF
>TRBD1|TRBV27|12|TRBJ2-3
ASSSGTGSDTQY
>.|TRBV18|13|TRBJ1-5
ASSPELASNQPQH
>.|TRBV2|14|TRBJ2-2
ASKWGANRDTGELF
>.|TRBV29-1|10|TRBJ2-7
SVGRDQYEQY
>.|TRBV7-9|13|TRBJ1-2
ASSRPQGPNYGYT
>.|TRBV11-2|12|TRBJ2-3
AQGVGTGTDTQY
>TRBD2|TRBV7-9|13|TRBJ2-7
ASSLDLAGAYEQY
>.|TRBV28|10|TRBJ2-3
ASRWDTDTQY
>.|TRBV10-1|12|TRBJ2-1
ASSAQVSYNEQF
>TRBD1|TRBV20-1|13|TRBJ2-3
SARIGTGDADTQY
>.|TRBV20-1|12|TRBJ1-1
SASGRGANTEAF
>.|TRBV4-2|14|TRBJ2-2
ASSPQAIANTGELF
>.|TRBV21-1|16|TRBJ2-1
ASSKMLAGSLAYNEQF
>TRBD1|TRBV7-9|13|TRBJ1-5
ASSGGQGSNQPQH
>.|TRBV5-1|13|TRBJ2-7
ASSLAEQGSYEQY
>TRBD1|TRBV6-1|11|TRBJ1-1
ATVITGATEAF
>.|TRBV14|10|TRBJ1-3
ASSQVRNTIY
>TRBD1|TRBV30|14|TRBJ2-7
AWSESRDRGTYEQY
>.|TRBV28|15|TRBJ1-1
ASITLAKGQRNTEAF
>.|TRBV27|11|TRBJ2-5
ASSPGTTQTQY
>TRBD1|TRBV20-1|11|TRBJ2-1
SVGQGFYNEQF
>TRBD1|TRBV7-8|13|TRBJ2-2
ASQTGTGGTGELF
>.|TRBV12-3/TRBV12-4|11|TRBJ2-7
ASSLWAWSEQY
>.|TRBV20-1|13|TRBJ1-5
SARELSRDNQPQH
>.|TRBV6-6|12|TRBJ2-5
ASSYYREQETQY
>.|TRBV6-1|12|TRBJ2-2
ATELGGPTGELF
>.|TRBV29-1|13|TRBJ2-1
SVGVSSVSYNEQF
>.|TRBV25-1|12|TRBJ1-6
ASSESDFNSPLH
>.|TRBV6-6|13|TRBJ1-5
ASSYVGGGGSPQH
>.|TRBV6-5|12|TRBJ1-3
ASSYRGNGNTIY
>TRBD2|TRBV11-2|13|TRBJ2-1
ASSQTSVSYNEQF
>.|TRBV4-2|12|TRBJ2-7
ASSQETGSGEQY
>TRBD1|TRBV13|14|TRBJ2-1
ASSPRTGTLHNEQF